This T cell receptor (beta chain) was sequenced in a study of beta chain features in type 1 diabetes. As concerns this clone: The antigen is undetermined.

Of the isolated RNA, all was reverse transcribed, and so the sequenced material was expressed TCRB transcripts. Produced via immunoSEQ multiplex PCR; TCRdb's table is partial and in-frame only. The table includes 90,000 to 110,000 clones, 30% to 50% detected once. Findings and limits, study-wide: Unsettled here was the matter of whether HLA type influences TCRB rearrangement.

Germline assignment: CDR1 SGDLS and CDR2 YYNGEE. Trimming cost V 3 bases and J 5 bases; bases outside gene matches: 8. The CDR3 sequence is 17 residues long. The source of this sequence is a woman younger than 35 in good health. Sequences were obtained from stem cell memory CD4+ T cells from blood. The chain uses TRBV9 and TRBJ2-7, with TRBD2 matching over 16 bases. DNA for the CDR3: TGTGCCAGCAGCGCCGACTCCGGGACTAGCGGGAGGGACGAGCAGTACTTC. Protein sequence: CASSADSGTSGRDEQYF.